One and the same sample provided the 29 T cell receptor beta chains below, sequenced in a study of blood T cell repertoires in COVID-19. Some clones are missing from TCRdb's copy, which holds only in-frame ones; the method was immunoSEQ multiplex PCR. The table records about 340,000 clones, 86% of them present only once. The specimen was peripheral blood. These receptors were collected from a woman between 55 and 75 years old with COVID-19, enrolled during active disease.

The chain couples TRBV5-4 to TRBJ1-2; D may be TRBD1 (6 bases). The CDR3 is made up of 15 amino acids. Trimming took 3 bases from V and 2 from J, leaving 14 bases between them. Looked up from germline, CDR1 is SGHNT and CDR2 is YYREEE (reference sequence). The chain's CDR3 is CASSSRQEPNYGYTF. The CDR3 region has the DNA TGTGCCAGCAGCTCGAGACAGGAACCCAACTATGGCTACACCTTC.

Points on this clone: The junction and the germline gene differ at one end; a read error may be behind it. The rearrangement links TRBV6-5 to TRBJ1-4, with no clear D. Germline V lookup: CDR1 MNHEY, CDR2 SVGAGI. The CDR3 loop spans 15 amino acids. CDR3 loop: CTSSYSAGTNEKLFF. In nucleotides, the CDR3 is TGTACCAGCAGTTACTCGGCTGGTACTAATGAAAAACTGTTTTTT.

The rearrangement joins TRBV11-2 to TRBJ2-1, with TRBD2 identical over 9 bases. Germline V gene sequence: CDR1 SGHAT, CDR2 FQNNGV. V lost 2 bases, J lost 4 bases, and 9 bases stayed unmatched. The CDR3 has 17 residues. The CDR3 reads CASSLRFRSGGYNEQFF. CDR3 nucleotides: TGTGCCAGCAGCTTACGATTCAGGAGCGGGGGGTACAATGAGCAGTTCTTC.

The CDR3 is CASSQGSGGAYNEQFF. CDR3 coding DNA: TGCGCCAGCAGCCAAGGGAGCGGGGGGGCCTACAATGAGCAGTTCTTC. The chain joins TRBV4-1 to TRBJ2-1; 10 bases fit TRBD2. The length of the CDR3 is 16 residues. Germline-derived CDR1 and CDR2 are MGHRA and YSYEKL. V trimming: 1 base; J trimming: 2 bases; junction bases outside the gene matches: 2.

The chain recombines TRBV9 with TRBJ1-3; 8 positions match TRBD1. The CDR3 contains 17 residues. After removal of 0 bases from V and 0 bases from J, the junction contained 5 bases not matched to a gene. The V gene's germline CDR1 is SGDLS and CDR2 YYNGEE. CDR3 in amino acids: CASSVGVGTGSGNTIYF. CDR3 coding DNA: TGTGCCAGCAGCGTAGGCGTGGGGACAGGCTCTGGAAACACCATATATTTT. The full variable domain, with the rest looked up from reference TRBV9 and TRBJ1-3, is DSGVTQTPKHLITATGQRVTLRCSPRSGDLSVYWYQQSLDQGLQFLIQYYNGEERAKGNILERFSAQQFPDLHSELNLSSLELGDSALYFCASSVGVGTGSGNTIYFGEGSWLTVV.

The chain carries TRBV5-4 and TRBJ1-1, with D unclear. This CDR3 is built from 13 residues. Per germline, CDR1 SGHNT and CDR2 YYREEE (reference sequence). The V end lost 4 bases, the J end lost 4 bases, and 11 bases lay between the germline ends. As DNA, the CDR3 is TGTGCCAGCAGCACGATCGAGGTCACTGAAGCTTTCTTT. Translating gives CASSTIEVTEAFF.

The chain combines TRBV7-9 with TRBJ2-3; 8 positions agree with TRBD2. V lost 8 bases, J lost 6 bases, and 13 bases stayed unmatched. The germline CDR1 and CDR2 sequences are SEHNR and FQNEAQ (reference sequence). This CDR3 spans 15 amino acids. CDR3 coding DNA: TGTGCCAGCCCAGGTGTAGCGGGGAGATCTGATACGCAGTATTTT. It codes for CASPGVAGRSDTQYF. Using reference TRBV7-9 and TRBJ2-3 for the parts outside the CDR3, the full variable domain is DTGVSQNPRHKITKRGQNVTFRCDPISEHNRLYWYRQTLGQGPEFLTYFQNEAQLEKSRLLSDRFSAERPKGSFSTLEIQRTEQGDSAMYLCASPGVAGRSDTQYFGPGTRLTVL.

The J gene is TRBJ2-5, the V gene TRBV4-1, with D hard to call. V lost 2 bases to trimming and J lost 1 base, with 8 bases between them. The CDR3 covers 14 residues. Germline V gene lookup returns CDR1 MGHRA and CDR2 YSYEKL. CDR3 region: CASSQFVVQETQYF. The CDR3 DNA reads TGCGCCAGCAGCCAATTCGTTGTCCAAGAGACCCAGTACTTC.

The V and J genes are TRBV5-4 and TRBJ2-3; TRBD2 agrees at 9 bases. Germline V gene lookup returns CDR1 SGHNT and CDR2 YYREEE (reference sequence). This CDR3 comprises 16 residues. The trim removed 0 bases at V and 1 base at J, leaving 3 bases unmatched. As DNA, the CDR3 is TGTGCCAGCAGCTTGGGAGCTAGCGGGGGCACAGATACGCAGTATTTT. Translated, it gives CASSLGASGGTDTQYF. Looking up the rest from reference TRBV5-4 and TRBJ2-3 gives the full variable domain: ETGVTQSPTHLIKTRGQQVTLRCSSQSGHNTVSWYQQALGQGPQFIFQYYREEENGRGNFPPRFSGLQFPNYSSELNVNALELDDSALYLCASSLGASGGTDTQYFGPGTRLTVL.

CDR3 DNA: TGTGCCAGCAGCCAAGGTCTGCGGGGGGGCCTAAAGACCCAGTACTTC. Amino acids: CASSQGLRGGLKTQYF. This chain links TRBV3-1 (or the pseudogene TRBV3-2) with TRBJ2-5; 9 bases line up with TRBD2. J lost 6 bases, V lost 1 base, and 9 bases had no gene match. Looked up from germline, CDR1 is LGHDT and CDR2 is YNNKEL (reference sequence). The CDR3 extends over 16 amino acids.

The chain carries TRBV19 and TRBJ1-2, with 7 bases that match TRBD1. With 5 bases clipped from V and 5 bases from J, the junction kept 8 bases outside the gene matches. The CDR3 length is 14 residues. Germline V CDR1 and CDR2: LNHDA, SQIVND (reference sequence). The CDR3 loop is CASSRGDSSYGYTF. The CDR3 nucleotides read TGTGCCAGTAGTCGCGGGGACAGTTCGTATGGCTACACCTTC.

The V and J genes are TRBV5-4 and TRBJ1-1, with TRBD1 matching over 7 bases. The CDR3 covers 15 residues. The V segment lost 4 bases and the J segment 4 bases; nucleotides outside the gene matches: 10. In germline, CDR1 is SGHNT, CDR2 YYREEE (reference sequence). The CDR3 region has the DNA TGTGCCAGCAGCATGAACAGGGGATTAGGCACTGAAGCTTTCTTT. Translated: CASSMNRGLGTEAFF.

This rearrangement joins TRBV24-1 to TRBJ1-1, with 7 bases fitting TRBD1. This CDR3 is built from 15 residues. V was clipped by 4 bases and J by 3 bases; unmatched bases: 7. Germline CDR1 and CDR2: KGHDR and SFDVKD. The CDR3 DNA follows: TGTGCCACCAGTGACACAGGGGAGGTGGACACTGAAGCTTTCTTT. Amino acids: CATSDTGEVDTEAFF.

This chain connects TRBV27 to TRBJ1-6; 8 bases are shared with TRBD1. Germline trimming cut 3 bases from V and 12 bases from J; bases unmatched to any gene: 4. The length of the CDR3 is 13 residues. Germline V gene data show CDR1 as MNHEY and CDR2 as SMNVEV (reference sequence). In nucleotides, the CDR3 is TGTGCCAGCAGTTTGACAGGGGTGCTACCCCTCCACTTT. Translated, it gives CASSLTGVLPLHF.

The chain is built from TRBV9 and TRBJ2-5, with D possibly TRBD1 on 5 matching bases. Germline values: CDR1 SGDLS, CDR2 YYNGEE. V lost 0 bases to trimming and J lost 1 base, with 7 bases between them. The CDR3 loop spans 14 amino acids. Here the CDR3 DNA reads TGTGCCAGCAGCGTAGGACAGCCCCAAGAGACCCAGTACTTC. Protein product: CASSVGQPQETQYF.

The chain combines TRBV3-1 (or the pseudogene TRBV3-2) with TRBJ1-2, with D possibly being TRBD1 (6 bases). From germline, CDR1 is LGHDT and CDR2 YNNKEL (reference sequence). This CDR3 region has 15 residues. Between the trimmed V and J ends, which lost 3 bases and 6 bases, there was a span of 17 bases. The CDR3 spells CASSHRDILRHGYTF. The CDR3 DNA follows: TGTGCCAGCAGCCACCGGGACATACTAAGACATGGCTACACCTTC.

The rearrangement links TRBV2 to TRBJ2-7; 9 nucleotides align to TRBD1. V dropped 7 bases and J dropped 2; count of bases not matched to a gene: 12. Germline V lookup: CDR1 SNHLY, CDR2 FYNNEI. This CDR3 spans 16 amino acids. The CDR3 sequence is CASTPSGTGFTYEQYF. DNA for the CDR3: TGTGCCAGCACGCCCAGTGGGACAGGGTTTACCTACGAGCAGTACTTC.

This clone showed up just a few times. V usage is TRBV30 and J usage is TRBJ1-5; TRBD1 might be the D (6 bases). V was clipped by 3 bases and J by 3 bases, with 15 bases between them. CDR3 length equals 15 residues. Germline V gene lookup returns CDR1 GTSNPN and CDR2 SVGIG (reference sequence). The CDR3 DNA reads as TGTGCCTGGAGCCCTGCCCCAGGGGTCAATCAGCCCCAGCATTTT. Translating gives CAWSPAPGVNQPQHF.

The chain carries TRBV14 and TRBJ2-5, with 10 nucleotides matching TRBD2. V was clipped by 4 bases and J by 4 bases; unmatched bases: 9. The CDR3 runs to 16 residues. The germline CDR1 and CDR2 sequences are SGHDN and FVKESK. This CDR3 is CASSPSLLAGVETQYF. The CDR3 DNA reads TGTGCCAGCAGCCCATCCCTCCTAGCGGGGGTAGAGACCCAGTACTTC.

This sequence joins TRBV5-5 and TRBJ2-7, with 7 bases fitting TRBD2. Germline trimming cut 3 bases from V and 3 bases from J; bases unmatched to any gene: 9. The CDR3 contains 15 residues. Germline CDR1 is SGHKS and CDR2 is YYEKEE (reference sequence). CDR3 protein: CASSYWFSGHYEQYF. CDR3 nucleotide sequence: TGTGCCAGCAGCTATTGGTTTAGCGGGCACTACGAGCAGTACTTC.

The rearrangement links TRBV14 to TRBJ1-6; no clear D. Germline V gene lookup returns CDR1 SGHDN and CDR2 FVKESK. V dropped 6 bases and J dropped 5 bases, with 17 bases sitting between them. The CDR3 runs to 16 residues. CDR3 residues: CASSPTSIFDNSPLHF. In DNA, the CDR3 is TGTGCCAGCAGTCCTACCTCCATCTTTGATAATTCACCCCTCCACTTT.

The genes are TRBV3-1 (or the pseudogene TRBV3-2) and TRBJ2-7; perhaps TRBD2 as D (6 bases). Trimming shortened V by 4 bases and J by 3 bases, and 13 bases separated the two germline ends. Germline CDR1 and CDR2: LGHDT and YNNKEL (reference sequence). The CDR3 spans 14 residues. CDR3 protein: CASSRGVVGYEQYF. The CDR3 coding sequence is TGTGCCAGCAGCCGGGGGGTTGTCGGCTACGAGCAGTACTTC.

This chain joins TRBV3-1 (or the pseudogene TRBV3-2) and TRBJ1-2; the D gene is possibly TRBD1 (5 bases). With 0 bases removed from V and 6 bases from J, the gap between germline ends came to 23 bases. From germline, CDR1 is LGHDT and CDR2 YNNKEL (reference sequence). CDR3 length equals 18 residues. The CDR3 nucleotides read TGTGCCAGCAGCCAAGAAGGGCAGGGCTGGGTTGGGGTTAATGGCTACACCTTC. This encodes CASSQEGQGWVGVNGYTF.

The chain is built from TRBV29-1 and TRBJ2-2; D is possibly TRBD1 (6 bases). The V end lost 4 bases, the J end lost 5 bases, and 14 bases lay between the germline ends. The CDR3 totals 14 residues. The germline gives CDR1 SQVTM, CDR2 ANQGSEA. CDR3 loop: CSVVGAQSTGELFF. The CDR3 region has the DNA TGCAGCGTTGTGGGGGCGCAAAGTACCGGGGAGCTGTTTTTT.

This clone showed up just a few times. V usage is TRBV7-3 and J usage is TRBJ2-3, with 9 nucleotides matching TRBD2. The CDR3 length is 16 residues. The ends lost 2 bases at V and 4 bases at J; junction bases unmatched: 7. Germline CDR1 and CDR2: SGHTA and FQGTGA. CDR3 in DNA: TGTGCCAGCAGCTTACTGGCGGGGGGGCCCGCAGATACGCAGTATTTT. Its translation: CASSLLAGGPADTQYF. Full variable domain (rest looked up from reference TRBV7-3 and TRBJ2-3): GAGVSQTPSNKVTEKGKYVELRCDPISGHTALYWYRQSLGQGPEFLIYFQGTGAADDSGLPNDRFFAVRPEGSVSTLKIQRTERGDSAVYLCASSLLAGGPADTQYFGPGTRLTVL.

The chain has TRBV5-4 and TRBJ2-3, with 8 bases lining up with TRBD2. Looked up from germline, CDR1 is SGHNT and CDR2 is YYREEE (reference sequence). This CDR3 spans 15 amino acids. The V and J ends lost 3 bases and 2 bases, in that order; junction bases with no gene match: 5. Written as DNA, the CDR3 is TGTGCCAGCAGCTGGTCGGGGGGGTACACAGATACGCAGTATTTT. Amino acid sequence: CASSWSGGYTDTQYF.

V is TRBV6-6 and J is TRBJ2-2; possibly TRBD2 for D (5 bases). Germline V lookup: CDR1 MNHNY, CDR2 SVGAGI (reference sequence). CDR3 length: 15 amino acids. V dropped 2 bases and J dropped 6 bases, with 13 bases sitting between them. The CDR3 DNA reads as TGTGCCAGCAGTTACCCCCTGGGAGAGGCCGGGGAGCTGTTTTTT. Translated, it gives CASSYPLGEAGELFF.

The rearrangement joins TRBV3-1 (or the pseudogene TRBV3-2) to TRBJ2-5; 9 nucleotides align to TRBD1. Germline CDR1 reads LGHDT; CDR2 reads YNNKEL (reference sequence). The CDR3 spans 14 residues. Unmatched junction bases numbered 5, after V lost 4 bases and J lost 5 bases. As DNA, the CDR3 is TGTGCCAGCAGCCGCCGGGACAGGGCCGAGACCCAGTACTTC. It is translated as CASSRRDRAETQYF.

The chain combines TRBV25-1 with TRBJ1-2; D unresolved. Per germline, CDR1 MGHDK and CDR2 SYGVNS. Deletions cut 3 bases from V and 5 bases from J, with 16 bases between. The CDR3 loop spans 15 amino acids. The chain's CDR3 is CASSEVGGSLYGYTF. CDR3 DNA sequence: TGTGCCAGCAGTGAGGTCGGAGGGTCTCTTTATGGCTACACCTTC.